This TCR beta chain was identified in a study of blood T cell repertoires in COVID-19. Study background: Italy, Spain and the United States were the sources of the convalescent and acute COVID-19 samples. PBMCs, B-cell-depleted T cells, or T cells were the source of the cDNA or gDNA that made up the material.

In the authors' methods: Nucleated cell number was recorded as an estimate derived from reference gene primer amplification. Only in-frame clones appear in the TCRdb table, and some are missing; sequencing was by immunoSEQ multiplex PCR. The V and J calls and clone size come from that table; D and trimming were worked out from the DNA. The data contain around 93,000 clones, roughly 80% of them singletons. V shed 9 bases and J shed 4 bases, with 17 bases lying between them. The CDR3 has 14 residues. Germline values: CDR1 MNHEY, CDR2 SVGAGI. This sequence was found in an elderly man with acute or convalescent COVID-19. The sequencing input was peripheral blood. The chain uses TRBV6-5 and TRBJ2-3; possibly TRBD2 for D (7 bases). The CDR3 loop is CASQSGGPADTQYF. The CDR3 DNA reads as TGTGCCAGTCAGTCCGGGGGGCCTGCAGATACGCAGTATTTT.